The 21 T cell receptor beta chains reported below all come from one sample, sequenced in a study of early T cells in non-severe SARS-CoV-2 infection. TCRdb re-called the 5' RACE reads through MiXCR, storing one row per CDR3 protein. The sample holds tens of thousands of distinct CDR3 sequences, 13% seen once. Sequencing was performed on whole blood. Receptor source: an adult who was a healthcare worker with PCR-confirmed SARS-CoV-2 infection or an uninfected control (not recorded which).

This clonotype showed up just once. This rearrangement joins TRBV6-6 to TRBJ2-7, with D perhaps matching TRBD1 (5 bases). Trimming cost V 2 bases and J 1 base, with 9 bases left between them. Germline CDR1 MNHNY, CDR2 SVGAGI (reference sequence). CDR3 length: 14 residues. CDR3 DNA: TGTGCCAGCAGTTACCTCCAGGGATCCTACGAGCAGTACTTC. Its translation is CASSYLQGSYEQYF.

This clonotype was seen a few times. The CDR3 loop is CASSRGTDNSPLHF. The CDR3 nucleotides read TGTGCCAGCAGCCGCGGGACCGATAATTCACCCCTCCACTTT. The genes are TRBV9 and TRBJ1-6; the D gene is possibly TRBD1 (5 bases). The CDR3 length is 14 residues. The V and J ends lost 4 bases and 5 bases respectively, with 10 bases between them. Germline V gene sequence: CDR1 SGDLS, CDR2 YYNGEE.

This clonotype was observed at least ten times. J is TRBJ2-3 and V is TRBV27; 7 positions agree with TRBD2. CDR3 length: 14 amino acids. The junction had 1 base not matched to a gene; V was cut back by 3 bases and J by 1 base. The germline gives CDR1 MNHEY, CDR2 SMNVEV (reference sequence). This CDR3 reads CASSLGGGTDTQYF. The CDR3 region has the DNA TGTGCCAGCAGTTTGGGGGGGGGCACAGATACGCAGTATTTT.

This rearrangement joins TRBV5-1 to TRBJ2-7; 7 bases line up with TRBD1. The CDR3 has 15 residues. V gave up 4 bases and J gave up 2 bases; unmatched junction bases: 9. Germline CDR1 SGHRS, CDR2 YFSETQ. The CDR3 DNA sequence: TGCGCCAGCAGCCCCGACAGGGAGAGAACCTACGAGCAGTACTTC. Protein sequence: CASSPDRERTYEQYF.

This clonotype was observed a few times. The DNA of the CDR3 is TGTGCCAGCAGTGGGACAGGGGGCTGGGATGAGCAGTTCTTC. Encoded protein: CASSGTGGWDEQFF. This rearrangement joins TRBV6-1 to TRBJ2-1; 11 positions match TRBD1. The CDR3 loop spans 14 amino acids. The germline V gene has CDR1 MNHNS and CDR2 SASEGT. V was clipped by 4 bases and J by 8 bases; unmatched bases: 4.

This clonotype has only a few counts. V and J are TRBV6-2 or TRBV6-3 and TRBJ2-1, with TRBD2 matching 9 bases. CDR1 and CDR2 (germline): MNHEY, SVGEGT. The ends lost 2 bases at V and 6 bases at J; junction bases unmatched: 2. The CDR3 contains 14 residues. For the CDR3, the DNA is TGTGCCAGCAGTTACGCGGGGGGGCCCAATGAGCAGTTCTTC. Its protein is CASSYAGGPNEQFF.

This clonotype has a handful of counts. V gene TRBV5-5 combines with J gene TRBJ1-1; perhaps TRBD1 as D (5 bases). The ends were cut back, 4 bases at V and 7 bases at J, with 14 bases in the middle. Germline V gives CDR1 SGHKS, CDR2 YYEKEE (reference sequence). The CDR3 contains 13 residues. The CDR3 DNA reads TGTGCCAGCAGCCAGGGCCCGGGAGGTGAAGCTTTCTTT. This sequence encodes CASSQGPGGEAFF.

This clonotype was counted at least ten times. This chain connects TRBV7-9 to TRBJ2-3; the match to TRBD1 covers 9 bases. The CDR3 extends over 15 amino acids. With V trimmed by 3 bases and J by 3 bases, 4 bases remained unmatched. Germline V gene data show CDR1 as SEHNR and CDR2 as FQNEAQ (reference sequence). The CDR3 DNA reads TGTGCCAGCAGCTTGGGACAGGGAGTGACAGATACGCAGTATTTT. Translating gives CASSLGQGVTDTQYF. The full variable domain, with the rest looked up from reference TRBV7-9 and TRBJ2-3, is DTGVSQNPRHKITKRGQNVTFRCDPISEHNRLYWYRQTLGQGPEFLTYFQNEAQLEKSRLLSDRFSAERPKGSFSTLEIQRTEQGDSAMYLCASSLGQGVTDTQYFGPGTRLTVL.

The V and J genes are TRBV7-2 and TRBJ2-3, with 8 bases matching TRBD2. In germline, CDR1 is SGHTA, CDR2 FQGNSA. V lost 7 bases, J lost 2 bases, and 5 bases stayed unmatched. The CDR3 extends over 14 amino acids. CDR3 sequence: CASILAAPTDTQYF. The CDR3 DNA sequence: TGTGCCAGCATACTAGCGGCGCCCACAGATACGCAGTATTTT.

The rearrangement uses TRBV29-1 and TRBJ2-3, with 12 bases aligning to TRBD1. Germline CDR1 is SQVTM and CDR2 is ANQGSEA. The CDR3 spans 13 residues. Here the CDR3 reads CRAGQGAADTQYF. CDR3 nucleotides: TGCAGGGCGGGACAGGGGGCGGCAGATACGCAGTATTTT.

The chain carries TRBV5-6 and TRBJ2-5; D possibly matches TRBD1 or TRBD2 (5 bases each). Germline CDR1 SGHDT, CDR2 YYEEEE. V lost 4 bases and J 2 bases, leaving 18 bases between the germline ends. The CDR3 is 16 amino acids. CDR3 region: CASSNPSGRRQETQYF. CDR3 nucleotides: TGTGCCAGCAGCAACCCTTCGGGACGGAGACAAGAGACCCAGTACTTC.

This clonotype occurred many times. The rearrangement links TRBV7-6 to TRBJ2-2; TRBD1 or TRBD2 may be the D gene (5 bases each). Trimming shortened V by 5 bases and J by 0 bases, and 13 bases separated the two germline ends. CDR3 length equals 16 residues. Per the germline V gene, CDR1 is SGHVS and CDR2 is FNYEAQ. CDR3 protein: CASSRTGTPNTGELFF. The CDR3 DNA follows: TGTGCCAGCAGCCGAACCGGGACCCCGAACACCGGGGAGCTGTTTTTT.

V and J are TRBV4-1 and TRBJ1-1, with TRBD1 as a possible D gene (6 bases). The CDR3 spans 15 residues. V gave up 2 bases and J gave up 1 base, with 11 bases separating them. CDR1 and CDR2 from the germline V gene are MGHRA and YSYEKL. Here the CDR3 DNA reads TGCGCCAGCAGCCAATTACAGGGCGGGAACACTGAAGCTTTCTTT. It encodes CASSQLQGGNTEAFF.

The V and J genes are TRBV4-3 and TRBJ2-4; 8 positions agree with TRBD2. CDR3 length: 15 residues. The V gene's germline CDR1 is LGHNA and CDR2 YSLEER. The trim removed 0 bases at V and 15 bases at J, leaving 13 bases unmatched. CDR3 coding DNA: TGCGCCAGCAGCCAAGAGATTACTAGCGGAGGGGCCGGGTACTTC. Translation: CASSQEITSGGAGYF.

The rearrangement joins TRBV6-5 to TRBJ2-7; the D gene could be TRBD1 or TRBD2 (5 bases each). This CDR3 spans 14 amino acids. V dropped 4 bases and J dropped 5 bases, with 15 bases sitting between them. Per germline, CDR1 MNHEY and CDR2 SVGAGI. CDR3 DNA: TGTGCCAGCAGTTCCGATGGGGGAGTTGACGAGCAGTACTTC. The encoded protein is CASSSDGGVDEQYF.

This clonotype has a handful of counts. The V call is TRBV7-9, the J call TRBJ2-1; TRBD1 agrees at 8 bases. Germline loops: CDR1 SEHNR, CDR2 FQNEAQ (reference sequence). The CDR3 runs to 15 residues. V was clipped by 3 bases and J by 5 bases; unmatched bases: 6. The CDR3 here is CASSLGQGANNEQFF. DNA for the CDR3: TGTGCCAGCAGCTTGGGGCAGGGGGCCAACAATGAGCAGTTCTTC.

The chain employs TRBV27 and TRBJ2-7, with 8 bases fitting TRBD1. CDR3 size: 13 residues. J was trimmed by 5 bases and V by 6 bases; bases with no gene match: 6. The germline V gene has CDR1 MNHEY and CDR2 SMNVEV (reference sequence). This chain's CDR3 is CASRRTGLDEQYF. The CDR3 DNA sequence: TGTGCCAGCAGACGGACAGGGTTGGACGAGCAGTACTTC.

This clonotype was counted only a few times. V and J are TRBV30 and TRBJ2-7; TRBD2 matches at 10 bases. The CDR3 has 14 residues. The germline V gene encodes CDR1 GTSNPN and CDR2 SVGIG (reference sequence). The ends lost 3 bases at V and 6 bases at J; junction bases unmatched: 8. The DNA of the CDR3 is TGTGCCTGGAGAAAGACGGGGACTAGCGCCGAGCAGTACTTC. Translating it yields CAWRKTGTSAEQYF.

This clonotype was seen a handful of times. This chain's CDR3 is CATTGGRGYEQYF. CDR3 sequence (DNA): TGTGCCACAACAGGGGGTAGGGGCTACGAGCAGTACTTC. The V and J genes are TRBV19 and TRBJ2-7; 8 bases agree with TRBD1. The CDR3 is 13 residues long. Per germline, CDR1 LNHDA and CDR2 SQIVND (reference sequence). With V trimmed by 10 bases and J by 3 bases, 8 bases remained unmatched.

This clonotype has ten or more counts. The CDR3 spells CSARGGLDEQYF. The CDR3 DNA sequence: TGCAGTGCTAGGGGCGGTCTAGACGAGCAGTACTTC. V usage is TRBV20-1 and J usage is TRBJ2-7; no reliable D call. The CDR3 has 12 amino acids. Trimming removed 3 bases at V and 5 bases at J, with 11 bases between. Germline-derived CDR1 and CDR2 are DFQATT and SNEGSKA (reference sequence).

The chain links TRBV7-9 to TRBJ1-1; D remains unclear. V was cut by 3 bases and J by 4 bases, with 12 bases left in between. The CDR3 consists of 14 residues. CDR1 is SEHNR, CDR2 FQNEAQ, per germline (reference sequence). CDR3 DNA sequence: TGTGCCAGCAGCTTGGGAGAAGATGGCACTGAAGCTTTCTTT. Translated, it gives CASSLGEDGTEAFF.